These 24 T cell receptor beta chains share one sample of origin, sequenced in a study of regulatory T cells in long-lasting Graves disease. Relying on iRepertoire HTBI primers and Arm-PCR of CDR3 regions, the team built TCR beta libraries. In TCRdb, the multiplex PCR reads were re-called with MiXCR into one record per CDR3 protein. The data hold 200,000 to 250,000 distinct CDR3 sequences, with about a sixth observed a single time. Time point here: newly diagnosed GD, antithyroid drugs for less than 3 months. PBMC RNA served as the TCR library source. Material: peripheral blood mononuclear cells (PBMCs), obtained at new diagnosis, from a patient treated with antithyroid drugs. These receptors all come from a female donor with Graves disease.

This clonotype was seen ten or more times. The gene calls are TRBV7-8 and TRBJ1-5; D remains unclear. Trimming pared 1 base from V and 2 bases from J, leaving 9 bases between. Germline values: CDR1 SGHVS, CDR2 FQNEAQ. The CDR3 is 15 amino acids. CDR3 residues: CASSLVGVGNQPQHF. The CDR3 bases are TGTGCCAGCAGCTTAGTCGGGGTTGGCAATCAGCCCCAGCATTTT.

CDR3 region: CASSELVGGRNEQFF. The CDR3 DNA follows: TGTGCCAGCAGTGAATTAGTGGGGGGCCGGAATGAGCAGTTCTTC. The V call is TRBV2, the J call TRBJ2-5; D tentatively fits TRBD1 or TRBD2 (6 bases each). The tail of the sequence fits TRBJ2-1 better, so the J call may be wrong. The CDR3 totals 15 residues. Germline V gives CDR1 SNHLY, CDR2 FYNNEI.

This clonotype was detected ten times or more. This sequence joins TRBV6-2 or TRBV6-3 and TRBJ2-5, with 11 bases that match TRBD2. The CDR3 is made up of 13 amino acids. The germline V gene has CDR1 MNHEY and CDR2 SVGEGT. The V segment lost 6 bases and the J segment 3 bases; nucleotides outside the gene matches: 0. CDR3 sequence: CASRTSGEETQYF. CDR3 sequence (DNA): TGTGCCAGCAGGACTAGCGGGGAAGAGACCCAGTACTTC.

The V call is TRBV27, the J call TRBJ1-1; D is ambiguous. The germline V gene encodes CDR1 MNHEY and CDR2 SMNVEV (reference sequence). The V end lost 5 bases, the J end lost 3 bases, and 10 bases lay between the germline ends. The length of the CDR3 is 13 residues. CDR3 in amino acids: CASSGASDTEAFF. The CDR3 DNA is TGTGCCAGCAGTGGAGCGTCGGACACTGAAGCTTTCTTT.

This clonotype occurred many times. The chain is built from TRBV4-3 and TRBJ1-2; TRBD1 is a possible D gene (5 bases). CDR1 and CDR2 from the germline V gene are LGHNA and YSLEER. The CDR3 runs to 13 residues. With 3 bases removed from V and 8 bases from J, the gap between germline ends came to 13 bases. For the CDR3, the DNA is TGCGCCAGCAGCCAGGCGGGGGGGGAAGGCTACACCTTC. Translating it yields CASSQAGGEGYTF.

At least ten counts were recorded for this clonotype. This chain connects TRBV19 to TRBJ2-4; 11 nucleotides line up with TRBD1. From germline, CDR1 is LNHDA and CDR2 SQIVND (reference sequence). The CDR3 extends over 15 amino acids. V shed 3 bases and J 13 bases; nucleotides not matched to a gene: 11. CDR3 bases: TGTGCCAGTAGTATGGGAAGGACAGGGGGCAGGGTCCAGTACTTC. As protein: CASSMGRTGGRVQYF.

This clonotype was found a few times. The rearrangement joins TRBV12-3 or TRBV12-4 to TRBJ2-7; D may match TRBD1 or TRBD2 (5 bases each). The CDR3 totals 14 residues. V was pared by 7 bases and J by 0 bases, with 13 bases between. CDR3 nucleotide sequence: TGTGCCAGCACCCGAGGGGTGAGCTCCTACGAGCAGTACTTC. It encodes CASTRGVSSYEQYF.

Many counts were recorded for this clonotype. V and J are TRBV4-3 and TRBJ2-3; 7 nucleotides line up with TRBD1. This CDR3 contains 15 residues. V trimming: 2 bases; J trimming: 4 bases; junction bases outside the gene matches: 6. Germline V gene data show CDR1 as LGHNA and CDR2 as YSLEER. DNA for the CDR3: TGCGCCAGCAGCCAACGACAGGGAATGTCAGATACGCAGTATTTT. This sequence encodes CASSQRQGMSDTQYF.

This clonotype was recorded at least ten times. The rearrangement uses TRBV6-5 and TRBJ2-4; TRBD2 matches at 7 bases. With 4 bases clipped from V and 8 bases from J, the junction kept 8 bases outside the gene matches. The germline V gene has CDR1 MNHEY and CDR2 SVGAGI. The CDR3 runs to 14 residues. CDR3 sequence: CASSWQGGSYIQYF. CDR3 in DNA: TGTGCCAGCAGTTGGCAGGGCGGGAGTTACATTCAGTACTTC.

This clonotype was seen many times. The V call is TRBV12-3 or TRBV12-4, the J call TRBJ1-1; the D is unclear. The CDR3 covers 10 residues. V lost 8 bases and J 7 bases, leaving 8 bases between the germline ends. CDR3 residues: CASPRDEAFF. In nucleotides, the CDR3 is TGTGCCAGCCCCCGCGATGAAGCTTTCTTT.

This clonotype came up many times. This chain joins TRBV2 and TRBJ2-3, with 7 bases lining up with TRBD2. The V gene's germline CDR1 is SNHLY and CDR2 FYNNEI. With 1 base clipped from V and 7 bases from J, the junction kept 8 bases outside the gene matches. This CDR3 has 15 residues. The CDR3 loop reads CASSEGLARGNTQYF. In DNA, the CDR3 is TGTGCCAGCAGTGAAGGACTAGCTCGAGGAAATACGCAGTATTTT.

The table lists this clonotype with many counts. The chain has TRBV19 and TRBJ1-1, with TRBD1 matching over 7 bases. The V and J ends lost 4 bases and 0 bases, in that order; junction bases with no gene match: 2. The length of the CDR3 is 14 residues. Germline loops: CDR1 LNHDA, CDR2 SQIVND (reference sequence). The CDR3 DNA is TGTGCCAGTAGTAAGGGGGCCTTGAACACTGAAGCTTTCTTT. Protein product: CASSKGALNTEAFF.

This clonotype was seen only a few times. A much larger clone differs by one base, so this may be a read error. This chain uses TRBV2 with TRBJ1-4, with a weak D call TRBD1 (5 bases). Germline V lookup: CDR1 SNHLY, CDR2 FYNNEI. This CDR3 is built from 13 residues. CDR3 sequence (DNA): TGTGCCAGCAGTGACGGGGGTAATGAAAAACTGCTTTTT. Protein product: CASSDGGNEKLLF.

The chain couples TRBV7-2 to TRBJ2-5; possibly TRBD1 for D (5 bases). Germline V CDR1 and CDR2: SGHTA, FQGNSA. There are 13 residues in the CDR3. The V end was cut by 5 bases, the J end by 4 bases, with 11 bases between. The CDR3 DNA is TGTGCCAGCAGCCGCATGGGGCGAGAGACCCAGTACTTC. Translated: CASSRMGRETQYF.

The chain couples TRBV19 to TRBJ2-1, with a weak D call TRBD2 (6 bases). Germline V gene data show CDR1 as LNHDA and CDR2 as SQIVND (reference sequence). This CDR3 is built from 12 residues. V was trimmed by 7 bases and J by 5 bases, leaving 9 bases between them. The CDR3 DNA sequence: TGTGCCAGTACGCGGGGAAACAATGAGCAGTTCTTC. This sequence encodes CASTRGNNEQFF.

This clonotype has at least ten counts. The chain has TRBV3-1 and TRBJ2-2; 7 bases agree with TRBD2. This CDR3 contains 14 residues. Unmatched junction bases numbered 5, after V lost 4 bases and J lost 6 bases. Germline CDR1 LGHDT, CDR2 YNNKEL (reference sequence). The CDR3 reads CASSPVAGAGELFF. The DNA for the CDR3 is TGTGCCAGCAGCCCCGTGGCGGGGGCCGGGGAGCTGTTTTTT.

This clonotype was found once. This chain joins TRBV28 and TRBJ2-1; D is uncertain. Trimming cost V 6 bases and J 6 bases, with 12 bases left between them. This CDR3 comprises 13 residues. Per germline, CDR1 MDHEN and CDR2 SYDVKM. The CDR3 nucleotides are TGTGCCAGCAGCGCCGAGACCGCCAATGAGCAGTTCTTC. As protein: CASSAETANEQFF.

This clonotype appeared many times. The V call is TRBV9, the J call TRBJ2-1; D is unclear. The CDR3 sequence is 13 residues long. Trimming took 0 bases from V and 3 from J, leaving 4 bases between them. Per the germline V gene, CDR1 is SGDLS and CDR2 is YYNGEE. As DNA, the CDR3 is TGTGCCAGCAGCGTAGGCAACTACAATGAGCAGTTCTTC. This encodes CASSVGNYNEQFF.

This clonotype showed up many times. The DNA of the CDR3 is TGTGCCAGCAGCTTAGCATGGGGTTCTTCTGCTGCTTTCTTT. It codes for CASSLAWGSSAAFF. The chain recombines TRBV7-8 with TRBJ1-1; D unresolved. V lost 0 bases and J lost 11, with 16 bases in between. This CDR3 has 14 amino acids. The germline V gene encodes CDR1 SGHVS and CDR2 FQNEAQ.

This clonotype showed up just a few times. The chain carries TRBV6-2 or TRBV6-3 and TRBJ2-5; D is perhaps TRBD2 (6 bases). The CDR3 consists of 16 residues. The V end was cut by 7 bases, the J end by 5 bases, with 23 bases between. Germline V CDR1 and CDR2: MNHEY, SVGEGT. The CDR3 region is CASTLKWRGVSETQYF. The CDR3 coding sequence is TGTGCCAGCACCTTAAAGTGGAGGGGAGTCTCGGAGACCCAGTACTTC.

The rearrangement joins TRBV29-1 to TRBJ2-3, with TRBD1 matching over 9 bases. V lost 6 bases and J lost 5; bases outside the gene matches: 9. CDR3 length: 14 amino acids. Germline-derived CDR1 and CDR2 are SQVTM and ANQGSEA. CDR3 amino acids: CSVNLQGALDTQYF. CDR3 in DNA: TGCAGCGTCAACTTACAGGGGGCTTTAGATACGCAGTATTTT.

The sample holds many counts of this clonotype. The chain carries TRBV19 and TRBJ1-2; D remains ambiguous. The length of the CDR3 is 14 residues. Germline assignment: CDR1 LNHDA and CDR2 SQIVND (reference sequence). V lost 7 bases and J 4 bases, leaving 16 bases between the germline ends. The CDR3 region is CASNIPPASYGYTF. The DNA for the CDR3 is TGTGCCAGTAACATCCCGCCAGCAAGCTATGGCTACACCTTC. The full variable domain, with the rest looked up from reference TRBV19 and TRBJ1-2, is DGGITQSPKYLFRKEGQNVTLSCEQNLNHDAMYWYRQDPGQGLRLIYYSQIVNDFQKGDIAEGYSVSREKKESFPLTVTSAQKNPTAFYLCASNIPPASYGYTFGSGTRLTVV.

The table lists this clonotype with many counts. J is TRBJ2-3 and V is TRBV12-3 or TRBV12-4, with 7 bases identical to TRBD2. The V gene end was trimmed by 5 bases and the J gene end by 2 bases; junction bases not matched to a gene: 4. The CDR3 length is 14 residues. The CDR3 DNA sequence: TGTGCCAGCAGTCTCCGGGGGGTCACAGATACGCAGTATTTT. Protein product: CASSLRGVTDTQYF.

This clonotype occurred many times. CDR3 nucleotide sequence: TGTGCCAGCAGTACTCGAGGGGAATATGAAAAACTGTTTTTT. It is translated as CASSTRGEYEKLFF. This chain uses TRBV6-5 with TRBJ1-4; D might be TRBD1 (5 bases). Germline V gene sequence: CDR1 MNHEY, CDR2 SVGAGI. The CDR3 spans 14 residues. V was trimmed by 5 bases and J by 6 bases, leaving 13 bases between them.